This T cell receptor (beta chain) was recovered during a study of shared T cell receptors in the human thymus. Profiling relied on immunoSEQ multiplex PCR, and the TCRdb table lists in-frame clones only, not all of them. The sample contains 700,000 or so clones, roughly 88% of which appear only once. CDR3 length equals 15 residues. Germline V lookup: CDR1 SGHRS, CDR2 YFSETQ. Trimming removed 3 bases from V and 1 base from J, with 13 bases in between. The data also belong to a second study, concerning human thymus T cells. That source adds: Healthy Finnish infants undergoing corrective surgery for congenital heart defects were used as donors. Resections that were taken during corrective heart surgery supplied the thymus tissue. An apparent bias in V and J gene usage was seen in thymic and blood repertoires.

This receptor was taken from a girl under three years old with a congenital heart defect. Sequencing was carried out using thymocytes. The chain uses TRBV5-1 and TRBJ2-5, with D unclear. Here the CDR3 reads CASSSAGEIQETQYF. The CDR3 nucleotides are TGCGCCAGCAGCTCGGCAGGCGAGATCCAAGAGACCCAGTACTTC.